The clone carrying this TCR beta chain was counted ten times or more. These data come from a study of T cells in Graves' hyperthyroidism and ophthalmopathy. V was shortened by 1 base and J by 4 bases, with 14 bases between the two germline ends. Germline CDR1 reads SGHTA; CDR2 reads FQGNSA. The length of the CDR3 is 16 residues. Amplified regions were TCR beta CDR3 sequences from RNA transcripts. The HTBI primer set served for first-round RT-PCR of the TCR CDR3. MiXCR was run by TCRdb on the multiplex PCR reads, yielding one entry per CDR3 protein. In the table there are over 150,000 distinct CDR3 sequences, 15% to 20% of which are singletons.

Sequencing was carried out using blood. The TCR comes from a woman between 45 and 65 years old with Graves' hyperthyroidism. This sequence joins TRBV7-2 and TRBJ1-5; perhaps TRBD1 as D (5 bases). CDR3 sequence: CASSLGGGTGNQPQHF. CDR3 in DNA: TGTGCCAGCAGCTTAGGCGGTGGGACGGGGAATCAGCCCCAGCATTTT.